The 21 T cell receptor beta chains below were found in one sample sequenced in a study of metastatic and nonmetastatic thyroid tumors. No treatment of any kind had been given to any patient before thyroid surgery. TCRdb reprocessed the PCR reads using MiXCR. Seen here are 25,000 to 35,000 clones, about 32% observed once, and the top ten hold around 32%. The sequencing sample was made of blood. These receptors originate from a female donor with papillary thyroid cancer or a benign thyroid nodule (not recorded which). Some clones in this sample may be carry-over from other donors' samples.

A word on this clone: A much larger clone is a single base away; this may be a read error. The gene calls are TRBV5-1 and TRBJ1-2; unclear D gene. In germline, CDR1 is SGHRS, CDR2 YFSETQ. V was trimmed by 0 bases and J by 6 bases, leaving 12 bases between them. The CDR3 extends over 14 amino acids. The CDR3: CASSLAVWFDGYTF. Here the CDR3 DNA reads TGCGCCAGCAGCTTGGCCGTGTGGTTTGATGGCTACACCTTC.

As for this clone: Its ends do not fully match the called genes, so a read error is possible. Other DNA sequences from this sample encode an identical CDR3 as well. V gene TRBV7-2 combines with J gene TRBJ2-3, with a tentative D call TRBD2 (6 bases). The CDR3 runs 14 residues. Per the germline V gene, CDR1 is SGHTA and CDR2 is FQGNSA. CDR3 in DNA: TGTGCCAGCAGGGAGGGTATTGCTACAGATACACAGTATTTT. It codes for CASREGIATDTQYF.

In its sample, this clone was seen many times. The chain is built from TRBV10-2 and TRBJ2-1, with TRBD2 identical over 7 bases. V trimming: 0 bases; J trimming: 0 bases; junction bases outside the gene matches: 2. CDR3 size: 16 residues. Germline CDR1 reads WSHSY; CDR2 reads SAAADI. Written as DNA, the CDR3 is TGCGCCAGCAGTGAGTCAGGCGGGAGCTCCTACAATGAGCAGTTCTTC. It encodes CASSESGGSSYNEQFF.

The rearrangement uses TRBV9 and TRBJ2-7; 14 bases agree with TRBD2. Per the germline V gene, CDR1 is SGDLS and CDR2 is YYNGEE. The V and J ends lost 2 bases and 7 bases, in that order; junction bases with no gene match: 5. The length of the CDR3 is 15 residues. This chain's CDR3 is CASSVEGLAGVEQYF. As DNA, the CDR3 is TGTGCCAGCAGCGTTGAGGGACTAGCGGGAGTGGAGCAGTACTTC.

In this sample, this clone turned up many times. The J gene is TRBJ2-3, the V gene TRBV20-1; D unclear. CDR3 length: 15 residues. V was trimmed by 1 base and J by 1 base, leaving 12 bases between them. Germline CDR1 is DFQATT and CDR2 is SNEGSKA (reference sequence). The CDR3 here is CSARVTSSGTDTQYF. The CDR3 DNA sequence: TGCAGTGCTAGAGTTACCTCTAGTGGCACAGATACGCAGTATTTT.

This clone was detected many times. The chain combines TRBV6-6 with TRBJ2-7; a possible D gene is TRBD2 (5 bases). CDR3 length: 15 residues. Trimming took off 0 bases at V and 2 bases at J, with 11 bases between the two ends. Germline V gene data show CDR1 as MNHNY and CDR2 as SVGAGI (reference sequence). DNA of the CDR3: TGTGCCAGCAGTTACTCGGCTAGCCCAGCCTACGAGCAGTACTTC. Protein: CASSYSASPAYEQYF.

At least ten counts were recorded for this clone. This rearrangement joins TRBV11-1 to TRBJ2-1; 8 bases are a match to TRBD2. This CDR3 contains 16 residues. Trimming cost V 1 base and J 8 bases; bases outside gene matches: 10. Germline V gene data show CDR1 as SGHAT and CDR2 as FQDESV (reference sequence). The CDR3, as DNA: TGTGCCAGCAGCTTAGAAGGCCGGGAGGGCCTCGATGAGCAGTTCTTC. This gives the protein CASSLEGREGLDEQFF.

This clone has ten or more counts. V and J are TRBV12-3 or TRBV12-4 and TRBJ1-5, with D tentatively TRBD1 (6 bases). V was trimmed by 3 bases and J by 4 bases, leaving 13 bases between them. This CDR3 region has 15 residues. The CDR3 region is CASSLTGGRNQPQHF. CDR3 DNA: TGTGCCAGCAGTTTGACAGGCGGGCGTAATCAGCCCCAGCATTTT.

V and J are TRBV5-1 and TRBJ2-3; the match to TRBD2 covers 7 bases. The CDR3 sequence is 15 residues long. The V gene's germline CDR1 is SGHRS and CDR2 YFSETQ. V dropped 0 bases and J dropped 3; count of bases not matched to a gene: 4. The CDR3 sequence: CASSLGQGGTDTQYF. For the CDR3, the DNA is TGCGCCAGCAGCTTGGGGCAGGGAGGGACAGATACGCAGTATTTT.

The sample holds many counts of this clone. The chain is built from TRBV20-1 and TRBJ2-5, with no clear D. From germline, CDR1 is DFQATT and CDR2 SNEGSKA (reference sequence). CDR3 length equals 11 residues. Trimming shortened V by 2 bases and J by 4 bases, and 5 bases separated the two germline ends. The CDR3 reads CSARIGETQYF. The DNA for the CDR3 is TGCAGTGCTAGAATAGGAGAGACCCAGTACTTC.

This clone has at least ten counts. This sequence joins TRBV10-3 and TRBJ2-3; possibly TRBD2 for D (6 bases). Per the germline V gene, CDR1 is ENHRY and CDR2 is SYGVKD. Trimming shortened V by 3 bases and J by 4 bases, and 14 bases separated the two germline ends. CDR3 length: 15 residues. The CDR3 spells CAISDVREFSDTQYF. As DNA, the CDR3 is TGTGCCATCAGTGACGTCCGGGAGTTCTCAGATACGCAGTATTTT.

This chain links TRBV20-1 with TRBJ1-5, with D possibly matching TRBD1 (6 bases). This CDR3 contains 13 residues. Germline values: CDR1 DFQATT, CDR2 SNEGSKA (reference sequence). Trimming shortened V by 7 bases and J by 5 bases, and 15 bases separated the two germline ends. The CDR3 DNA follows: TGCAGTGTAAAACAGGGTAATGATCAGCCCCAGCATTTT. It codes for CSVKQGNDQPQHF.

This clone was detected once. The chain links TRBV5-1 to TRBJ1-2; maybe TRBD1 (5 bases). Looked up from germline, CDR1 is SGHRS and CDR2 is YFSETQ. The CDR3 length is 14 residues. Trimming took off 0 bases at V and 7 bases at J, with 13 bases between the two ends. For the CDR3, the DNA is TGCGCCAGCAGCTTGGACCGGACATTAGGTGGCTACACCTTC. It specifies CASSLDRTLGGYTF.

V and J are TRBV20-1 and TRBJ2-7, with a weak D call TRBD2 (6 bases). CDR3 size: 14 residues. CDR1 DFQATT and CDR2 SNEGSKA come from the germline V gene (reference sequence). Trimming took off 4 bases at V and 2 bases at J, with 15 bases between the two ends. CDR3 in DNA: TGCAGTGCTAAACCGGGACTTCATCCCTACGAGCAGTACTTC. Its translation: CSAKPGLHPYEQYF.

This clone was recorded at least ten times. A much larger clonotype is one base distant, so this may be a read error. The chain recombines TRBV28 with TRBJ1-5; weak D call: TRBD1 (5 bases). V lost 6 bases, J lost 2 bases, and 17 bases lay in between. Germline CDR1 is MDHEN and CDR2 is SYDVKM. The CDR3 has 16 amino acids. The CDR3 reads CASSPTQGGGNQPQHF. DNA for the CDR3: TGTGCCAGCAGCCCAACTCAGGGAGGGGGCAATCAGCCCCAGCATTTT.

This clone was recorded many times. The rearrangement links TRBV20-1 to TRBJ2-4, with 8 bases that match TRBD2. CDR1 and CDR2 from the germline V gene are DFQATT and SNEGSKA (reference sequence). Trimming at V came to 3 bases and at J to 0 bases, leaving 4 bases not matched to a gene. This CDR3 is 15 amino acids long. The CDR3, as DNA: TGCAGTGCTAGCGGGAGGGCCAGAGCCAAAAACATTCAGTACTTC. Its protein product is CSASGRARAKNIQYF.

In its sample, this clone was seen many times. The identical CDR3 is also encoded by other nucleotide sequences in the sample. The chain uses TRBV5-1 and TRBJ2-5; D is unclear. Trimming stripped 2 bases from V and 2 bases from J, with 1 base between. CDR1 and CDR2 from the germline V gene are SGHRS and YFSETQ. The CDR3 is 11 residues long. CDR3 coding DNA: TGCGCCAGCAGCTTACAAGAGACCCAGTACTTC. Translation: CASSLQETQYF.

For this clone: One end of the junction fails to match germline, which may point to a read error. The rearrangement links TRBV6-5 to TRBJ2-3, with 11 bases that match TRBD2. Germline V lookup: CDR1 MNHEY, CDR2 SVGAGI. The CDR3 spans 16 residues. CDR3 protein: CARSSFMTSGADMQYF. The CDR3 coding sequence is TGTGCCAGGAGTTCCTTCATGACTAGCGGGGCGGATATGCAGTATTTT.

This clone was detected many times. As DNA, the CDR3 is TGTGCCAGCAGAAAACAGGGAACGGACACCGGGGAGCTGTTTTTT. It is translated as CASRKQGTDTGELFF. V usage is TRBV6-4 and J usage is TRBJ2-2, with D perhaps matching TRBD1 (6 bases). The CDR3 spans 15 residues. Between the trimmed V and J ends, which lost 6 bases and 3 bases, there was a span of 14 bases. Germline CDR1 reads MRHNA; CDR2 reads SNTAGT.

This clone was seen repeatedly, ten times or more. The chain uses TRBV2 and TRBJ1-2; 11 nucleotides line up with TRBD1. This CDR3 region has 14 residues. Per germline, CDR1 SNHLY and CDR2 FYNNEI. J was trimmed by 6 bases and V by 5 bases; bases with no gene match: 5. CDR3 residues: CASSPGQGADGYTF. The DNA for the CDR3 is TGTGCCAGCAGTCCTGGACAGGGGGCCGATGGCTACACCTTC.

This clone has at least ten counts. The J gene is TRBJ1-3, the V gene TRBV7-8; D call uncertain. The germline V gene encodes CDR1 SGHVS and CDR2 FQNEAQ. Trimming cost V 1 base and J 2 bases, with 3 bases left between them. The CDR3 consists of 13 residues. Here the CDR3 DNA reads TGTGCCAGCAGCTTAGTAGCTGGAAACACCATATATTTT. Its translation: CASSLVAGNTIYF.